Below, 13 T cell receptor beta chains from the same sample are listed, as sequenced in a study of cytomegalovirus exposure and HLA in healthy donors. Using immunoSEQ multiplex PCR, the repertoire was profiled, and TCRdb retains in-frame clones only, with some absent. The table records 100,000 to 150,000 clones, 85% to 90% of them present only once. The source material was PBMCs. Receptors were obtained from a woman in her late teens or twenties in good health and CMV-seronegative.

The chain recombines TRBV27 with TRBJ2-3; D gene ambiguous. This CDR3 has 14 residues. Per germline, CDR1 MNHEY and CDR2 SMNVEV (reference sequence). Deletions cut 5 bases from V and 6 bases from J, with 15 bases between. The CDR3 protein is CASSPWAGPDTQYF. CDR3 bases: TGTGCCAGCAGTCCATGGGCCGGTCCCGATACGCAGTATTTT.

The chain joins TRBV7-6 to TRBJ1-6; no clear D gene. The germline V gene has CDR1 SGHVS and CDR2 FNYEAQ. This CDR3 is 16 amino acids long. V lost 2 bases, J lost 0 bases, and 8 bases lay in between. The DNA of the CDR3 is TGTGCCAGCAGCTTACGGGTTAGCTCCTATAATTCACCCCTCCACTTT. This gives the protein CASSLRVSSYNSPLHF.

This chain uses TRBV18 with TRBJ1-1, with D hard to call. V was clipped by 3 bases and J by 1 base, with 15 bases between them. CDR1 is KGHSH, CDR2 LQKENI, per germline. The CDR3 has 16 amino acids. This CDR3 reads CASSPGSPLTNTEAFF. CDR3 DNA: TGTGCCAGCTCACCGGGCAGCCCGTTGACGAACACTGAAGCTTTCTTT.

This chain links TRBV10-3 with TRBJ1-6; the match to TRBD1 covers 10 bases. The CDR3 length is 15 residues. J lost 7 bases, V lost 10 bases, and 10 bases had no gene match. Germline V lookup: CDR1 ENHRY, CDR2 SYGVKD. The CDR3 nucleotides are TGTGCCACCCAAGCAGCGGGACAGGGGAATTCACCCCTCCACTTT. Its protein product is CATQAAGQGNSPLHF.

CDR3 DNA: TGTGCCTGGAGGACTAGCGGGAGAGAAACCGGGGAGCTGTTTTTT. Its protein is CAWRTSGRETGELFF. The chain joins TRBV30 to TRBJ2-2; TRBD2 matches at 12 bases. Germline values: CDR1 GTSNPN, CDR2 SVGIG (reference sequence). CDR3 size: 15 residues. Losses at the gene ends were 3 bases for V and 5 bases for J; bases not matched to a gene: 4.

The chain combines TRBV18 with TRBJ1-2; a weak D match, TRBD1 (5 bases). Between the trimmed V and J ends, which lost 1 base and 2 bases, there was a span of 14 bases. This CDR3 is 16 amino acids long. CDR1 is KGHSH, CDR2 LQKENI, per germline. CDR3 amino acids: CASSPQGAQWNYGYTF. The CDR3 DNA reads TGTGCCAGCTCACCACAAGGGGCCCAGTGGAACTATGGCTACACCTTC.

This clone occurred once. The J gene is TRBJ1-5, the V gene TRBV18, with TRBD1 matching 8 bases. Trimming took 6 bases from V and 2 from J; bases not matched to a gene: 12. Germline-derived CDR1 and CDR2 are KGHSH and LQKENI. This CDR3 is built from 17 residues. The CDR3 is CASSPGQGGWGNQPQHF. The CDR3 DNA follows: TGTGCCAGCTCCCCTGGACAGGGTGGATGGGGCAATCAGCCCCAGCATTTT.

The genes are TRBV6-5 and TRBJ1-2; D may be TRBD1 (6 bases). From germline, CDR1 is MNHEY and CDR2 SVGAGI. The germline V and J ends were trimmed by 0 bases and 7 bases, with 12 bases remaining between them. The CDR3 is 14 amino acids. CDR3 sequence (DNA): TGTGCCAGCAGTTACTCGGACAGTTTTCGTGGCTACACCTTC. Protein product: CASSYSDSFRGYTF.

This chain uses TRBV5-1 with TRBJ2-7; 8 positions match TRBD1. The CDR3 sequence is 14 residues long. CDR1 SGHRS and CDR2 YFSETQ come from the germline V gene. Trimming removed 2 bases from V and 2 bases from J; junction bases left unmatched: 3. Written as DNA, the CDR3 is TGCGCCAGCAGCTTCGGACAGGGCACCTACGAGCAGTACTTC. Residues: CASSFGQGTYEQYF.

This clone came up a few times. The chain links TRBV15 to TRBJ1-1; D uncertain. The CDR3 loop spans 12 amino acids. The V gene's germline CDR1 is LNHNV and CDR2 YYDKDF (reference sequence). V lost 5 bases to trimming and J lost 0 bases, with 4 bases between them. CDR3 region: CATSRVNTEAFF. The CDR3 nucleotides are TGTGCCACCAGCCGGGTGAACACTGAAGCTTTCTTT.

The chain recombines TRBV12-5 with TRBJ1-1, with D tentatively TRBD1 (5 bases). The CDR3 sequence is 16 residues long. Per germline, CDR1 LGHNT and CDR2 FRNRAP. Trimming removed 2 bases from V and 4 bases from J, with 17 bases in between. The chain's CDR3 is CASGLTPTGLPTEAFF. As DNA, the CDR3 is TGTGCTAGTGGTTTGACCCCCACAGGTTTGCCCACTGAAGCTTTCTTT. Full variable domain (remainder filled in from reference TRBV12-5 and TRBJ1-1): DARVTQTPRHKVTEMGQEVTMRCQPILGHNTVFWYRQTMMQGLELLAYFRNRAPLDDSGMPKDRFSAEMPDATLATLKIQPSEPRDSAVYFCASGLTPTGLPTEAFFGQGTRLTVV.

A note on this clone: Germline is not matched at one junction end, which may reflect a read error. The chain is built from TRBV7-8 and TRBJ2-1; TRBD2 agrees at 8 bases. Per the germline V gene, CDR1 is SGHVS and CDR2 is FQNEAQ. CDR3 size: 16 residues. In DNA form, the CDR3 reads TGTGCCAGCAGCTTATTGGCAGGACTAGCCTATAATGAGCAGTTCTTC. Translation gives CASSLLAGLAYNEQFF.

The table lists this clone with a few counts. The chain links TRBV30 to TRBJ1-6, with D perhaps TRBD1 (5 bases). This CDR3 has 16 residues. CDR1 GTSNPN and CDR2 SVGIG come from the germline V gene (reference sequence). V was trimmed by 6 bases and J by 0 bases, leaving 15 bases between them. DNA of the CDR3: TGTGCCTGTACCCGGGACGGGAGCTCCTATAATTCACCCCTCCACTTT. It encodes CACTRDGSSYNSPLHF.